This T cell receptor beta chain was captured by sequencing in a study of OX40 agonist ivuxolimab in advanced cancers. Study results and limitations: Clones of CD4+ and CD8+ blood T cells grew by week 6 at doses of 0.1 to 3.0 mg/kg.

Sequencing used immunoSEQ multiplex PCR; TCRdb keeps in-frame clones, though not all of them. The sample lists about 44,000 clones; over 85% were seen once. This CDR3 spans 17 amino acids. A word on this clone: What it recognizes is unknown.

The V and J genes are TRBV21-1 and TRBJ1-2; no DNA check was done on the table's D call, TRBD1. TRBV21-1 is an annotated pseudogene. The clonotype originates from an adult with an advanced solid tumor such as melanoma, head and neck, liver or kidney cancer. This specimen was CD4+ or CD8+ T cells sorted from blood, taken in a trial of the OX40 agonist ivuxolimab. The CDR3 DNA reads TGTGCCAGCAGACCCTCCGCAGGACAGCTCGTATTGGGTGGCTACACCTTC. Amino acids: CASRPSAGQLVLGGYTF.